This entry lists 15 T cell receptor beta chains sequenced from one sample in a study of T-cell reconstitution after alpha-beta-depleted transplantation in children. Unique molecular identifiers were incorporated when the TCRbeta library was constructed. Via MiXCR, TCRdb re-called the PCR reads, giving one row per CDR3 protein. The data hold hundreds of thousands of distinct CDR3 sequences, with roughly a tenth observed a single time. The sample here was PBMCs, taken before TCRalphabeta/CD19-depleted stem cell transplant. The receptors were gathered from a child younger than two with acute myeloid leukemia, due to receive a stem cell transplant.

This clonotype has a count of ten or more. The gene calls are TRBV20-1 and TRBJ1-1, with D unclear. Trimming took 5 bases from V and 5 from J, leaving 15 bases between them. Germline CDR1 is DFQATT and CDR2 is SNEGSKA (reference sequence). The CDR3 contains 13 residues. The CDR3 bases are TGCAGTGCTCGCCAGCAGGCGGGGACTGAAGCTTTCTTT. Translation: CSARQQAGTEAFF.

Ten or more counts support this clonotype. The J gene is TRBJ1-6, the V gene TRBV2, with 7 nucleotides matching TRBD1. Per germline, CDR1 SNHLY and CDR2 FYNNEI. The CDR3 has 17 amino acids. V shed 1 base, J shed 7 bases, and the junction held 10 bases outside the gene matches. This CDR3 reads CASSEEAPLQGNSPLHF. The DNA for the CDR3 is TGTGCCAGCAGTGAAGAAGCTCCTCTACAGGGGAATTCACCCCTCCACTTT.

In this sample, this clonotype turned up many times. The CDR3 DNA reads as TGCGCCAGCAGTCAAACAGGGGATCGAAACACCATATATTTT. Translation gives CASSQTGDRNTIYF. The chain joins TRBV5-1 to TRBJ1-3, with TRBD1 identical over 7 bases. The CDR3 is 14 amino acids. Germline assignment: CDR1 SGHRS and CDR2 YFSETQ. With 5 bases clipped from V and 5 bases from J, the junction kept 7 bases outside the gene matches.

In its sample, this clonotype was seen many times. The V and J genes are TRBV6-6 and TRBJ2-2, with TRBD2 matching 7 bases. The CDR3 is 16 amino acids. The V and J ends lost 0 bases and 0 bases, in that order; junction bases with no gene match: 1. Germline V gene data show CDR1 as MNHNY and CDR2 as SVGAGI (reference sequence). The CDR3 reads CASSYSGGANTGELFF. For the CDR3, the DNA is TGTGCCAGCAGTTACTCGGGGGGGGCGAACACCGGGGAGCTGTTTTTT.

This clonotype was counted many times. The CDR3 DNA reads as TGTGCCAGCAGCCCCCAAAGGGTCGGGGAGCAGTACTTC. Its protein is CASSPQRVGEQYF. This chain joins TRBV12-3 or TRBV12-4 and TRBJ2-7; D is uncertain. Trimming removed 6 bases from V and 7 bases from J, with 16 bases in between. There are 13 residues in the CDR3.

This clonotype was detected many times. The genes are TRBV6-2 or TRBV6-3 and TRBJ1-3, with D perhaps TRBD1 (5 bases). CDR1 is MNHEY, CDR2 SVGEGT, per germline. The V end lost 5 bases, the J end lost 4 bases, and 9 bases lay between the germline ends. This CDR3 is 13 amino acids long. The CDR3, as DNA: TGTGCCAGCAGTCCGAGGGGAGGAAACACCATATATTTT. Residues: CASSPRGGNTIYF.

Turning to this clonotype: A read error may be the cause here, since a much bigger clone is one base away. This sequence joins TRBV29-1 and TRBJ2-2; D is unresolved. From germline, CDR1 is SQVTM and CDR2 ANQGSEA. V was cut by 4 bases and J by 2 bases, with 8 bases left in between. The CDR3 sequence is 13 residues long. DNA for the CDR3: TGCAGCGTTGCCGACGCCAACACCGGGGAGCTGTTTTTT. Residues: CSVADANTGELFF.

This clonotype was seen many times. The chain uses TRBV2 and TRBJ1-3; D remains unclear. Germline V gene data show CDR1 as SNHLY and CDR2 as FYNNEI. The CDR3 extends over 16 amino acids. The germline V and J ends were trimmed by 7 bases and 1 base, with 17 bases remaining between them. CDR3 DNA sequence: TGTGCCAGCACCCCCACGGGATACGTATCTGGAAACACCATATATTTT. Residues: CASTPTGYVSGNTIYF.

This clonotype was recorded once. In DNA form, the CDR3 reads TGTGCCAGCAGTAAATCAGGGTACTCCTACGAGCAGTACTTC. It is translated as CASSKSGYSYEQYF. The chain employs TRBV6-1 and TRBJ2-7; possible D gene TRBD1, 5 bases. V dropped 5 bases and J dropped 0 bases, with 11 bases sitting between them. Germline CDR1 and CDR2: MNHNS and SASEGT. The CDR3 sequence is 14 residues long.

This clonotype was recorded at least ten times. V gene TRBV5-6 combines with J gene TRBJ2-4; a weak D match, TRBD1 (6 bases). Germline CDR1 is SGHDT and CDR2 is YYEEEE. The CDR3 spans 17 residues. Trimming cost V 1 base and J 8 bases, with 22 bases left between them. In DNA, the CDR3 is TGTGCCAGCAGCTTGCAGGGTGTGCAGGGGTCAAGGGACATTCAGTACTTC. Its protein product is CASSLQGVQGSRDIQYF. Looking up the rest from reference TRBV5-6 and TRBJ2-4 gives the full variable domain: DAGVTQSPTHLIKTRGQQVTLRCSPKSGHDTVSWYQQALGQGPQFIFQYYEEEERQRGNFPDRFSGHQFPNYSSELNVNALLLGDSALYLCASSLQGVQGSRDIQYFGAGTRLSVL.

Comment on this clonotype: This clone may be a read error of a much larger clone one base away. This CDR3 reads CATPGLAGVREQFF. CDR3 nucleotide sequence: TGTGCCACCCCGGGACTAGCGGGAGTACGGGAGCAGTTCTTC. The chain carries TRBV15 and TRBJ2-1; 14 bases agree with TRBD2. This CDR3 is 14 amino acids long. The V segment lost 8 bases and the J segment 10 bases; nucleotides outside the gene matches: 7. The germline V gene has CDR1 LNHNV and CDR2 YYDKDF (reference sequence).

The table lists this clonotype with many counts. The V and J genes are TRBV6-2 or TRBV6-3 and TRBJ2-1, with a weak D call TRBD1 (6 bases). V lost 2 bases to trimming and J lost 11 bases, with 19 bases between them. CDR3 length: 15 amino acids. Looked up from germline, CDR1 is MNHEY and CDR2 is SVGEGT. The CDR3 sequence is CASSYQDVRGRKQFF. Here the CDR3 DNA reads TGTGCCAGCAGTTACCAGGACGTCAGGGGAAGGAAGCAGTTCTTC.

The CDR3 DNA reads as TGTGCCAGCTCACCGGCAACGATCGATGGCTACACCTTC. Its translation is CASSPATIDGYTF. This chain uses TRBV18 with TRBJ1-2; D unresolved. The germline gives CDR1 KGHSH, CDR2 LQKENI. The CDR3 totals 13 residues. Trimming cost V 3 bases and J 6 bases, with 11 bases left between them.

This clonotype was recorded many times. This sequence joins TRBV20-1 and TRBJ2-7; weak D call: TRBD2 (6 bases). Germline lookup yields CDR1 DFQATT and CDR2 SNEGSKA (reference sequence). This CDR3 is built from 13 residues. V was cut by 6 bases and J by 0 bases, with 12 bases left in between. The CDR3, as DNA: TGCAGTGCCTCCCGGGACTCCTCCTACGAGCAGTACTTC. The encoded protein is CSASRDSSYEQYF.

This clonotype was counted ten times or more. This rearrangement joins TRBV7-6 to TRBJ2-2; no clear D gene. The CDR3 spans 13 residues. Trimming removed 1 base from V and 6 bases from J, with 6 bases in between. From germline, CDR1 is SGHVS and CDR2 FNYEAQ. The DNA for the CDR3 is TGTGCCAGCAGCTTAGGAGAGGCCGGGGAGCTGTTTTTT. Translating it yields CASSLGEAGELFF.